This TCR beta chain comes out of a study of neurological immune-mediated disorders. Findings and caveats of the study: The study found the most TCR clonal expansion in HTLV-1-associated myelopathy and the least in multiple sclerosis, below healthy controls.

The V gene's germline CDR1 is MNHNY and CDR2 SVGAGI (reference sequence). The CDR3 loop spans 12 amino acids. The germline V and J ends were trimmed by 5 bases and 8 bases, with 10 bases remaining between them. Each CDR3 protein gets one entry after TCRdb re-called the 5' RACE reads with MiXCR. The table shows 15,000 to 20,000 distinct CDR3 sequences, with about 10% occurring only once. This clonotype appeared many times. The antigen remains unidentified. For sorted libraries, the input was roughly 1 million CD4+ or CD8+ T cells. The sequenced material came from CD8+ T cells from blood. The TCR sequence derives from a woman in her forties or fifties in good health. The chain links TRBV6-6 to TRBJ2-1, with D uncertain. Written as DNA, the CDR3 is TGTGCCAGCAGTGGCACCTTCGATGAGCAGTTCTTC. Its translation: CASSGTFDEQFF.